This passage covers 2 T cell receptor beta chains from one sample sequenced in a study of shared clonotypes between healthy human individuals. Sequencing used immunoSEQ multiplex PCR; TCRdb keeps in-frame clones, though not all of them. The table shows a few million clones, with approximately 93% occurring only once. The sample comprised naive CD4+ T cells from PBMCs. Indicated subset: CD45RA+ positively selected. The receptors originated from a man younger than 35 in good health. Some clones in this sample may be carry-over from other donors' samples.

This clone was seen just once. Written as DNA, the CDR3 is TGTGCCAGCGTCAAAGCGGGGGCCTTCACAGATACGCAGTATTTT. It is translated as CASVKAGAFTDTQYF. This chain connects TRBV28 to TRBJ2-3, with 8 bases lining up with TRBD2. Germline V gene data show CDR1 as MDHEN and CDR2 as SYDVKM. After removal of 8 bases from V and 2 bases from J, the junction contained 9 bases not matched to a gene. The CDR3 runs to 15 residues. Based on the CDR3 plus reference TRBV28 and TRBJ2-3, the full variable domain is DVKVTQSSRYLVKRTGEKVFLECVQDMDHENMFWYRQDPGLGLRLIYFSYDVKMKEKGDIPEGYSVSREKKERFSLILESASTNQTSMYLCASVKAGAFTDTQYFGPGTRLTVL.

The V and J genes are TRBV30 and TRBJ1-4, with TRBD1 as a possible D gene (6 bases). The V end was cut by 7 bases, the J end by 4 bases, with 13 bases between. Germline V gene sequence: CDR1 GTSNPN, CDR2 SVGIG (reference sequence). The CDR3 is 13 residues long. The CDR3 bases are TGTGCCTTAAAGGGGGGGAATAATGAAAAACTGTTTTTT. This codes for CALKGGNNEKLFF.